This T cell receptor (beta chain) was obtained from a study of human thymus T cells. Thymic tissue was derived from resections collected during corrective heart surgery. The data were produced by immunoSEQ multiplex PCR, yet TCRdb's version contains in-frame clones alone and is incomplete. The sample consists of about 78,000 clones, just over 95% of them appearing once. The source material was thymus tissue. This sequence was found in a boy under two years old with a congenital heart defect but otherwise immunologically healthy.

CDR3 sequence (DNA): TGTGCCAGCAGTTACCATCCCGGGGAGCTGTTTTTT. Amino acids: CASSYHPGELFF. V usage is TRBV6-5 and J usage is TRBJ2-2; D is undetermined. The germline CDR1 and CDR2 sequences are MNHEY and SVGAGI. This CDR3 is built from 12 residues. Trimming removed 2 bases at V and 6 bases at J, with 4 bases between.